This T cell receptor (beta chain) was profiled in a study of cytomegalovirus exposure and HLA in healthy donors. PCR primers comprised 60 Vbeta and 13 Jbeta primers. Assay: immunoSEQ multiplex PCR; the TCRdb copy retains only in-frame clones and omits some. Of 140,000 or so clones in the sample, about 80% are singletons; the top ten hold under 3%. Germline V gives CDR1 SGHRS, CDR2 YFSETQ. The CDR3 totals 17 residues. Unmatched junction bases numbered 11, after V lost 0 bases and J lost 5 bases. The specimen sequenced was PBMCs. The chain uses TRBV5-1 and TRBJ2-5; TRBD1 agrees at 9 bases. The receptor was derived from a female donor in good health and CMV-seronegative. The CDR3 coding sequence is TGCGCCAGCAGCTTGGTGCCTCTGGACAGGGGCGGCGAGACCCAGTACTTC. This sequence encodes CASSLVPLDRGGETQYF.